These 29 T cell receptor beta chains were all obtained from the same sample, sequenced in a study of radiotherapy plus CTLA-4 blockade in lung cancer. Here immunoSEQ multiplex PCR was the method, and the copy in TCRdb shows in-frame clones only, minus some. The sample carries roughly 120,000 clones, around 75% recorded once. Sequences were derived from peripheral blood, sampled from a patient treated with radiotherapy plus ipilimumab. Every receptor here comes from a human donor with non-small cell lung cancer who had a partial response to radiotherapy plus ipilimumab.

This clone appeared many times. The J gene is TRBJ2-1, the V gene TRBV7-3; 9 bases are shared with TRBD2. The V segment lost 3 bases and the J segment 5 bases; nucleotides outside the gene matches: 5. Germline lookup yields CDR1 SGHTA and CDR2 FQGTGA. This CDR3 has 15 residues. CDR3: CASSFASGIHNEQFF. In DNA, the CDR3 is TGTGCCAGCAGCTTTGCTAGCGGGATCCACAATGAGCAGTTCTTC.

This clone was observed once. J is TRBJ2-3 and V is TRBV6-5, with D unresolved. CDR3 length: 13 residues. Trimming removed 1 base from V and 5 bases from J, with 7 bases in between. CDR1 is MNHEY, CDR2 SVGAGI, per germline. As DNA, the CDR3 is TGTGCCAGCAGTTACTTCCCGGGAGATACGCAGTATTTT. As protein: CASSYFPGDTQYF.

In this sample, this clone turned up a few times. This rearrangement joins TRBV6-5 to TRBJ1-2; D gene uncertain. V was shortened by 6 bases and J by 10 bases, with 18 bases between the two germline ends. The CDR3 sequence is 13 residues long. Germline V gene sequence: CDR1 MNHEY, CDR2 SVGAGI. This CDR3 reads CASRTEERDNYTF. CDR3 DNA: TGTGCCAGCAGGACGGAGGAAAGGGATAACTACACCTTC.

In this sample, this clone turned up a few times. This sequence joins TRBV19 and TRBJ1-5; possible D gene TRBD1, 5 bases. Trimming removed 0 bases at V and 4 bases at J, with 7 bases between. The CDR3 sequence is 14 residues long. In germline, CDR1 is LNHDA, CDR2 SQIVND (reference sequence). The CDR3 DNA is TGTGCCAGTAGTATAGACAGGGTTAATCAGCCCCAGCATTTT. Protein sequence: CASSIDRVNQPQHF.

J is TRBJ2-1 and V is TRBV6-7; 9 bases match TRBD2. TRBV6-7 is flagged as an ORF with uncertain function. The V segment lost 7 bases and the J segment 7 bases; nucleotides outside the gene matches: 14. The CDR3 has 16 residues. CDR3 loop: CASTSDSGREKNEQFF. The CDR3 DNA follows: TGTGCCAGCACTTCAGATAGCGGGAGAGAAAAAAATGAGCAGTTCTTC.

Written as DNA, the CDR3 is TGTGCCAGCATCGCGGATTCCACCTCCTACGAGCAGTACTTC. Protein sequence: CASIADSTSYEQYF. The chain links TRBV6-5 to TRBJ2-7; D unclear. Trimming removed 7 bases from V and 0 bases from J, with 13 bases in between. This CDR3 comprises 14 residues. Germline V gene lookup returns CDR1 MNHEY and CDR2 SVGAGI.

The chain is built from TRBV30 and TRBJ1-1, with TRBD1 matching over 7 bases. This CDR3 contains 14 residues. Germline CDR1 GTSNPN, CDR2 SVGIG (reference sequence). V gave up 3 bases and J gave up 2 bases; unmatched junction bases: 6. The CDR3 DNA follows: TGTGCCTGGAGGCAGACAGGGAGTAACACTGAAGCTTTCTTT. Translated: CAWRQTGSNTEAFF.

The rearrangement links TRBV5-1 to TRBJ2-1, with 10 bases that match TRBD1. The CDR3 spans 15 residues. V shed 2 bases, J shed 8 bases, and the junction held 7 bases outside the gene matches. CDR1 SGHRS and CDR2 YFSETQ come from the germline V gene. The CDR3 sequence: CASSFWGQGIDEQFF. CDR3 bases: TGCGCCAGCAGCTTTTGGGGACAGGGGATCGATGAGCAGTTCTTC.

The chain employs TRBV2 and TRBJ1-1, with D possibly being TRBD1 (6 bases). Germline lookup yields CDR1 SNHLY and CDR2 FYNNEI. V lost 6 bases, J lost 4 bases, and 18 bases lay in between. The CDR3 runs 15 residues. CDR3 coding DNA: TGTGCCAGCAGAGCCGGAACAGGGATTCTCACTGAAGCTTTCTTT. This sequence encodes CASRAGTGILTEAFF.

V is TRBV5-1 and J is TRBJ2-2; 15 bases are shared with TRBD2. The V gene end was trimmed by 0 bases and the J gene end by 5 bases; junction bases not matched to a gene: 2. The germline V gene encodes CDR1 SGHRS and CDR2 YFSETQ. This CDR3 spans 17 amino acids. DNA for the CDR3: TGCGCCAGCAGCTTGGCCGGGACTAGCGGGAGGACCGGGGAGCTGTTTTTT. Translating gives CASSLAGTSGRTGELFF. The full variable domain, in which reference TRBV5-1 and TRBJ2-2 provide the parts outside the CDR3, is KAGVTQTPRYLIKTRGQQVTLSCSPISGHRSVSWYQQTPGQGLQFLFEYFSETQRNKGNFPGRFSGRQFSNSRSEMNVSTLELGDSALYLCASSLAGTSGRTGELFFGEGSRLTVL.

This clone was detected only once. The chain employs TRBV27 and TRBJ2-5, with TRBD2 matching over 12 bases. Trimming cost V 6 bases and J 5 bases; bases outside gene matches: 10. The CDR3 has 16 residues. Per the germline V gene, CDR1 is MNHEY and CDR2 is SMNVEV (reference sequence). The CDR3 reads CASSHRTSGIRETQYF. CDR3 bases: TGTGCCAGCAGCCACAGGACTAGCGGGATTAGGGAGACCCAGTACTTC.

The chain carries TRBV6-5 and TRBJ1-1; D ambiguous. CDR3 length equals 13 residues. CDR1 MNHEY and CDR2 SVGAGI come from the germline V gene. V was pared by 5 bases and J by 1 base, with 8 bases between. Here the CDR3 reads CASSETGNTEAFF. The CDR3 DNA reads as TGTGCCAGCAGTGAAACCGGGAACACTGAAGCTTTCTTT.

The chain has TRBV12-5 and TRBJ2-7; a weak D match, TRBD1 (5 bases). This CDR3 region has 12 residues. CDR1 is LGHNT, CDR2 FRNRAP, per germline. The V and J ends lost 6 bases and 6 bases respectively, with 12 bases between them. The CDR3 protein is CASGPGLGEQYF. CDR3 sequence (DNA): TGTGCTAGTGGCCCAGGGTTGGGCGAGCAGTACTTC.

The rearrangement links TRBV5-1 to TRBJ2-3; no clear D. Per the germline V gene, CDR1 is SGHRS and CDR2 is YFSETQ. The CDR3 is made up of 16 amino acids. The V gene lost 5 bases and the J gene lost 0 bases, with 16 bases spanning the gap. This chain's CDR3 is CASSLTFSPSTDTQYF. CDR3 coding DNA: TGCGCCAGCAGTTTGACATTCTCCCCTAGCACAGATACGCAGTATTTT. Variable domain in full (rest from reference TRBV5-1 and TRBJ2-3): KAGVTQTPRYLIKTRGQQVTLSCSPISGHRSVSWYQQTPGQGLQFLFEYFSETQRNKGNFPGRFSGRQFSNSRSEMNVSTLELGDSALYLCASSLTFSPSTDTQYFGPGTRLTVL.

CDR3 sequence: CASSGDYKASYEQYF. The CDR3 DNA is TGTGCCAGCAGTGGGGACTATAAGGCCTCCTACGAGCAGTACTTC. The chain recombines TRBV28 with TRBJ2-7; 7 bases align to TRBD2. J was trimmed by 0 bases and V by 5 bases; bases with no gene match: 7. CDR1 is MDHEN and CDR2 is SYDVKM in the germline V gene. The CDR3 has 15 residues.

The rearrangement links TRBV5-1 to TRBJ2-3; 12 positions match TRBD1. This CDR3 spans 16 amino acids. CDR1 SGHRS and CDR2 YFSETQ come from the germline V gene. With 0 bases clipped from V and 4 bases from J, the junction kept 3 bases outside the gene matches. For the CDR3, the DNA is TGCGCCAGCAGCTTGGCCGGGACAGGGGGCGCAGATACGCAGTATTTT. It yields the protein CASSLAGTGGADTQYF.

The chain links TRBV5-1 to TRBJ1-1; no definite D call. The germline CDR1 and CDR2 sequences are SGHRS and YFSETQ. Trimming took off 5 bases at V and 3 bases at J, with 11 bases between the two ends. The CDR3 is 13 amino acids. CDR3 protein: CASRPGMDTEAFF. CDR3 sequence (DNA): TGCGCCAGCAGGCCCGGGATGGACACTGAAGCTTTCTTT. Combining the CDR3 with reference TRBV5-1 and TRBJ1-1 gives the whole variable domain KAGVTQTPRYLIKTRGQQVTLSCSPISGHRSVSWYQQTPGQGLQFLFEYFSETQRNKGNFPGRFSGRQFSNSRSEMNVSTLELGDSALYLCASRPGMDTEAFFGQGTRLTVV.

This clone was observed once. The chain is built from TRBV7-9 and TRBJ2-1; no reliable D call. This CDR3 region has 13 residues. Per the germline V gene, CDR1 is SEHNR and CDR2 is FQNEAQ (reference sequence). V gave up 5 bases and J gave up 4 bases, with 9 bases separating them. DNA for the CDR3: TGTGCCAGCAGCCGACTTGGATACAATGAGCAGTTCTTC. Its protein is CASSRLGYNEQFF.

The chain joins TRBV5-1 to TRBJ2-3; D is unresolved. V lost 4 bases and J 2 bases, leaving 20 bases between the germline ends. Germline lookup yields CDR1 SGHRS and CDR2 YFSETQ. The CDR3 runs to 17 residues. CDR3 sequence reads: CASSPGFGPIDTDTQYF. As DNA, the CDR3 is TGCGCCAGCAGCCCCGGGTTTGGTCCCATCGACACAGATACGCAGTATTTT.

The rearrangement uses TRBV2 and TRBJ2-1; 7 bases align to TRBD2. Trimming removed 3 bases from V and 8 bases from J; junction bases left unmatched: 10. CDR1 is SNHLY and CDR2 is FYNNEI in the germline V gene. The CDR3 length is 15 residues. The CDR3 coding sequence is TGTGCCAGCAGTGATCCCGGACTAGATCTCTATGAGCAGTTCTTC. It codes for CASSDPGLDLYEQFF.

The rearrangement uses TRBV11-2 and TRBJ1-1, with no clear D. The CDR3 consists of 12 residues. V lost 1 base to trimming and J lost 4 bases, with 4 bases between them. Germline CDR1 reads SGHAT; CDR2 reads FQNNGV. The CDR3 loop is CASSLVLTEAFF. DNA of the CDR3: TGTGCCAGCAGCTTAGTTCTCACTGAAGCTTTCTTT. Using reference TRBV11-2 and TRBJ1-1 for the parts outside the CDR3, the full variable domain is EAGVAQSPRYKIIEKRQSVAFWCNPISGHATLYWYQQILGQGPKLLIQFQNNGVVDDSQLPKDRFSAERLKGVDSTLKIQPAKLEDSAVYLCASSLVLTEAFFGQGTRLTVV.

The chain combines TRBV5-6 with TRBJ1-5, with D perhaps matching TRBD1 (6 bases). This CDR3 spans 15 amino acids. V was trimmed by 4 bases and J by 6 bases, leaving 17 bases between them. Germline CDR1 SGHDT, CDR2 YYEEEE. The CDR3 DNA sequence: TGTGCCAGCAGCACAAAGGACAGCCCCGGTCAGCCCCAGCATTTT. Translated, it gives CASSTKDSPGQPQHF.

The CDR3 nucleotides are TGTGCCAGCGCCACGGACTTTACTCACGGGGAGCTGTTTTTT. It is translated as CASATDFTHGELFF. This chain connects TRBV5-4 to TRBJ2-2, with a weak D call TRBD2 (5 bases). Between the trimmed V and J ends, which lost 7 bases and 7 bases, there was a span of 17 bases. The CDR3 is 14 amino acids. Germline V lookup: CDR1 SGHNT, CDR2 YYREEE (reference sequence). The entire variable domain, with the rest obtained from reference TRBV5-4 and TRBJ2-2, is as follows: ETGVTQSPTHLIKTRGQQVTLRCSSQSGHNTVSWYQQALGQGPQFIFQYYREEENGRGNFPPRFSGLQFPNYSSELNVNALELDDSALYLCASATDFTHGELFFGEGSRLTVL.

This chain connects TRBV10-3 to TRBJ1-1, with a weak D call TRBD1 (6 bases). The length of the CDR3 is 13 residues. V lost 3 bases and J lost 1, with 6 bases in between. The germline V gene has CDR1 ENHRY and CDR2 SYGVKD. The CDR3 loop is CAISDRGNTEAFF. The CDR3 coding sequence is TGTGCCATCAGTGACAGGGGGAACACTGAAGCTTTCTTT.

In its sample, this clone was seen a few times. The chain is built from TRBV7-2 and TRBJ1-2, with 9 nucleotides matching TRBD1. The CDR3 has 15 amino acids. J gave up 7 bases and V 3 bases, and 9 bases lay outside the gene matches. Germline assignment: CDR1 SGHTA and CDR2 FQGNSA. The DNA of the CDR3 is TGTGCCAGCAGCTTCCCCCCGGGACAGGGAGGTGGCTACACCTTC. It encodes CASSFPPGQGGGYTF.

The chain couples TRBV6-6 to TRBJ2-7; 8 bases fit TRBD1. Germline CDR1 reads MNHNY; CDR2 reads SVGAGI (reference sequence). The CDR3 has 15 residues. V lost 6 bases and J lost 7; bases outside the gene matches: 14. As DNA, the CDR3 is TGTGCCAGCAGGACCGGCAGGGGGCAGGGGGGAGAGCAGTACTTC. Protein: CASRTGRGQGGEQYF.

This clone was picked up a small number of times. The chain recombines TRBV5-1 with TRBJ2-7, with TRBD1 matching over 7 bases. Germline V gene data show CDR1 as SGHRS and CDR2 as YFSETQ. Unmatched junction bases numbered 9, after V lost 4 bases and J lost 2 bases. CDR3 length equals 15 residues. The CDR3 region has the DNA TGCGCCAGCAGCCCCCGGACAGGAACAACCTACGAGCAGTACTTC. Translation gives CASSPRTGTTYEQYF.

The chain carries TRBV30 and TRBJ1-2, with TRBD1 matching over 10 bases. CDR3 length equals 16 residues. The junction had 6 bases not matched to a gene; V was cut back by 2 bases and J by 0 bases. The germline CDR1 and CDR2 sequences are GTSNPN and SVGIG (reference sequence). In DNA, the CDR3 is TGTGCCTGGAGTTATGGACAGGGGGGTTCTAACTATGGCTACACCTTC. Amino acids: CAWSYGQGGSNYGYTF.

The J gene is TRBJ2-7, the V gene TRBV4-1; 9 nucleotides align to TRBD1. CDR3 length equals 16 residues. Germline trimming cut 4 bases from V and 0 bases from J; bases unmatched to any gene: 7. Germline CDR1 is MGHRA and CDR2 is YSYEKL. The CDR3 nucleotides read TGCGCCAGCAGCCTCAAGGGGACAGGGCCCTCCTACGAGCAGTACTTC. This translates into CASSLKGTGPSYEQYF.